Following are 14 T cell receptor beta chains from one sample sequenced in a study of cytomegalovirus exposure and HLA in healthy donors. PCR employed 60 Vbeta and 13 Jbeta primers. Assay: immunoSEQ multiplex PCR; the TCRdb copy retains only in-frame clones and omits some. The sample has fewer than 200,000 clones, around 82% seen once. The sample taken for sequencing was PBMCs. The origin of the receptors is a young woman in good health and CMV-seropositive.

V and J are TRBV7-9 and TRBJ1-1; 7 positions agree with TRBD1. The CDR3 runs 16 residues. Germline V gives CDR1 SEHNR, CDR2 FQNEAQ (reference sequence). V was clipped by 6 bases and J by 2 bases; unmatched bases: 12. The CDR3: CASSSRGGEVNTEAFF. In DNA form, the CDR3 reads TGTGCCAGCAGTTCAAGAGGGGGCGAAGTAAACACTGAAGCTTTCTTT.

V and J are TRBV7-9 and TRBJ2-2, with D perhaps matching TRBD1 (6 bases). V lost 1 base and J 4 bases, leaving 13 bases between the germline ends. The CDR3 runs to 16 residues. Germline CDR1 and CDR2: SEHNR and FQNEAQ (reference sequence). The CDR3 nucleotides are TGTGCCAGCAGCTTAGGAGGGGGAACAGCCACCGGGGAGCTGTTTTTT. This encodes CASSLGGGTATGELFF. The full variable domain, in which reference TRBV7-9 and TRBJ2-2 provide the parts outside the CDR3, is DTGVSQNPRHKITKRGQNVTFRCDPISEHNRLYWYRQTLGQGPEFLTYFQNEAQLEKSRLLSDRFSAERPKGSFSTLEIQRTEQGDSAMYLCASSLGGGTATGELFFGEGSRLTVL.

As DNA, the CDR3 is TGTGCCAGCAGTGAAACCGGGTGGATCACAGATACGCAGTATTTT. It is translated as CASSETGWITDTQYF. The rearrangement links TRBV6-1 to TRBJ2-3, with no clear D. The CDR3 length is 15 residues. The germline V gene has CDR1 MNHNS and CDR2 SASEGT. With 2 bases removed from V and 2 bases from J, the gap between germline ends came to 11 bases.

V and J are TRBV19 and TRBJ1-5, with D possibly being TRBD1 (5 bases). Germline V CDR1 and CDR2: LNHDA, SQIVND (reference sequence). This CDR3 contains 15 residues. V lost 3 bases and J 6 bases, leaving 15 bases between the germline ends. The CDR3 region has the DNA TGTGCCAGTAGTATTGAATCAGGGAGGGCTCAGCCCCAGCATTTT. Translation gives CASSIESGRAQPQHF.

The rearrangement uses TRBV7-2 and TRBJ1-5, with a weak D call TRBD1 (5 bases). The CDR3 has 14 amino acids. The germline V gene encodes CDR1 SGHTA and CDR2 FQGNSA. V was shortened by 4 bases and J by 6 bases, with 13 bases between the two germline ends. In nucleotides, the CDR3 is TGTGCCAGCAGCTGGGGGGGTTTTGGTCAGCCCCAGCATTTT. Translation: CASSWGGFGQPQHF. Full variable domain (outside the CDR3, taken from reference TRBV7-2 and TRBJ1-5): GAGVSQSPSNKVTEKGKDVELRCDPISGHTALYWYRQSLGQGLEFLIYFQGNSAPDKSGLPSDRFSAERTGGSVSTLTIQRTQQEDSAVYLCASSWGGFGQPQHFGDGTRLSIL.

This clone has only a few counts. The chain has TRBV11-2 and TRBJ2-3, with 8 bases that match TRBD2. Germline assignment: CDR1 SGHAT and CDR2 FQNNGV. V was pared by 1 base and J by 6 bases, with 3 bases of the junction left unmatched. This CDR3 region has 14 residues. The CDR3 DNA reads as TGTGCCAGCAGCTTAGCGGGAGGGAGGGATACGCAGTATTTT. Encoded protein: CASSLAGGRDTQYF.

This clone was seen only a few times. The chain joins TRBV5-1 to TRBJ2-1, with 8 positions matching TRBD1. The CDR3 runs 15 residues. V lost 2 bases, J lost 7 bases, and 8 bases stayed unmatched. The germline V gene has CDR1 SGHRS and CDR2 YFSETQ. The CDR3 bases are TGCGCCAGCAGCTTTGCCAGGGGGCAGTTGAATGAGCAGTTCTTC. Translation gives CASSFARGQLNEQFF.

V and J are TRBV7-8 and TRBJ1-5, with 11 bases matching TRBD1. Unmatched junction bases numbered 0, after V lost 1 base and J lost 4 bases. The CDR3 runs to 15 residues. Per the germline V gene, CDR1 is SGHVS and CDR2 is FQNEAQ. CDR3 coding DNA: TGTGCCAGCAGCTTAGGGGACAGGGGGAATCAGCCCCAGCATTTT. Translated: CASSLGDRGNQPQHF.

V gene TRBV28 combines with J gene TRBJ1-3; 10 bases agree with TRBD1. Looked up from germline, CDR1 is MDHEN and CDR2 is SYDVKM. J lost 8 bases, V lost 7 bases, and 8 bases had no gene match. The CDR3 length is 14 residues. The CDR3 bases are TGTGCCAGCACCGAGACAGGGGGCAGAGACACCATATATTTT. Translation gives CASTETGGRDTIYF.

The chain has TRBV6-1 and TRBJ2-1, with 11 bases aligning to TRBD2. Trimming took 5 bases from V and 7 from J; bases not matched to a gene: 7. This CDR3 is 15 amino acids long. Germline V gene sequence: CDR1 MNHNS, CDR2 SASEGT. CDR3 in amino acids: CASSPWTSGSNEQFF. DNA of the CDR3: TGTGCCAGCAGTCCCTGGACTAGCGGGTCAAATGAGCAGTTCTTC.

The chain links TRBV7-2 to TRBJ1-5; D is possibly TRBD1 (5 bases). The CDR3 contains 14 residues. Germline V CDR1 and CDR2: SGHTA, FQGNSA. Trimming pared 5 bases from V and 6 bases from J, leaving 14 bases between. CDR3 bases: TGTGCCAGCAGCCCCTCCGGGGGGATTCAGCCCCAGCATTTT. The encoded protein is CASSPSGGIQPQHF.

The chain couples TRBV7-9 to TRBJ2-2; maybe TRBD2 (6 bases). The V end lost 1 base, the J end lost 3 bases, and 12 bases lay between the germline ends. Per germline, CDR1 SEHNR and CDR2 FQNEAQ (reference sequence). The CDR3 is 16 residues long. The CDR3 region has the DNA TGTGCCAGCAGCTTAGGCATAGCGGAATACACCGGGGAGCTGTTTTTT. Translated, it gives CASSLGIAEYTGELFF. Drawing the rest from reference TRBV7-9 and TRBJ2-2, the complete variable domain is DTGVSQNPRHKITKRGQNVTFRCDPISEHNRLYWYRQTLGQGPEFLTYFQNEAQLEKSRLLSDRFSAERPKGSFSTLEIQRTEQGDSAMYLCASSLGIAEYTGELFFGEGSRLTVL.

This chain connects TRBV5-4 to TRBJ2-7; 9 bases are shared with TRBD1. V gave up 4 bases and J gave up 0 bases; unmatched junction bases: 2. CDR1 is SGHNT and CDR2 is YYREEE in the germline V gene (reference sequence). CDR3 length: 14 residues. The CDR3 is CASSGTGHSYEQYF. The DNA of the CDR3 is TGTGCCAGCAGCGGGACAGGGCACTCCTACGAGCAGTACTTC.

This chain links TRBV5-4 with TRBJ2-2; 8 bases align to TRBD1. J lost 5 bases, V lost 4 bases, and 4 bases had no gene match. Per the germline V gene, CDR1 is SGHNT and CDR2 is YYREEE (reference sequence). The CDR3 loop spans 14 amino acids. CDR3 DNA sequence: TGTGCCAGCAGCATCAGGGGGCTTACCGGGGAGCTGTTTTTT. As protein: CASSIRGLTGELFF.